The T cell receptor beta chain under discussion was sequenced for a study of blood T cell repertoires in COVID-19. Across the whole study: T cells, B-cell-depleted T cells, or PBMCs provided the cDNA or gDNA that served as material.

Comments on this clone: Because it lacks the conserved phenylalanine or tryptophan at the end, this CDR3 is likely a read error. The DNA is left out, because the CDR3 cannot be placed on it with certainty; the CDR3 is given as TCRdb lists it.

CDR1 is MNHNY, CDR2 SVGAGI, per germline (reference sequence). The CDR3 numbers 16 amino acids, ends counted. Method: immunoSEQ multiplex PCR; TCRdb's copy keeps in-frame clones and lacks some. Here the sample spans under 200,000 clones, 70% to 90% being singletons. This TCR came from a woman of 80 years or more with COVID-19, enrolled during active disease. Sequenced sample: peripheral blood. V usage is TRBV6-6 and J usage is TRBJ2-7; the tabulated D call, TRBD2, remains unverified against the DNA. The CDR3 sequence: CASTPLPGLAPEAGLI.